The 16 T cell receptor beta chains given below trace back to one sample, sequenced in a study of T-cell reconstitution after alpha-beta-depleted transplantation in children. Unique molecular identifiers were incorporated during preparation of the TCRbeta library. Each CDR3 protein is one row after TCRdb ran MiXCR on the PCR reads. The sample yields just over 950,000 distinct CDR3 sequences, roughly 29% seen once. The starting material was PBMCs, mostly from graft donor cells, obtained 360 days after TCRalphabeta/CD19-depleted stem cell transplant. The receptors originated from a boy less than two years old who had a stem cell transplant for SCID, so the T cells may come from the graft donor.

J is TRBJ2-5 and V is TRBV20-1; a possible D gene is TRBD2 (6 bases). Germline V gene sequence: CDR1 DFQATT, CDR2 SNEGSKA (reference sequence). The CDR3 is made up of 15 amino acids. V was clipped by 5 bases and J by 8 bases, with 24 bases between them. The CDR3 DNA reads as TGCAGTGCTTTATTCCCTCGGGGGTCGACTCGAACCCAGTACTTC. Its protein product is CSALFPRGSTRTQYF.

In this sample, this clonotype turned up a few times. The V and J genes are TRBV29-1 and TRBJ2-5, with D possibly matching TRBD1 (6 bases). This CDR3 contains 13 residues. V was pared by 4 bases and J by 5 bases, with 14 bases between. Germline CDR1 and CDR2: SQVTM and ANQGSEA. Here the CDR3 DNA reads TGCAGCGTTGTGCTGGGGGCAGAGGAGACCCAGTACTTC. The encoded protein is CSVVLGAEETQYF.

The chain has TRBV5-6 and TRBJ2-3; 8 bases match TRBD2. Germline loops: CDR1 SGHDT, CDR2 YYEEEE. The trim removed 3 bases at V and 2 bases at J, leaving 14 bases unmatched. CDR3 length: 18 residues. Here the CDR3 reads CASSSPGTGGGYTDTQYF. CDR3 in DNA: TGTGCCAGCAGCTCCCCGGGGACTGGCGGGGGGTACACAGATACGCAGTATTTT.

This clonotype has more than one count but fewer than ten. This sequence joins TRBV5-1 and TRBJ2-1; 7 bases match TRBD2. The CDR3 consists of 18 residues. The V segment lost 4 bases and the J segment 0 bases; nucleotides outside the gene matches: 13. Germline V lookup: CDR1 SGHRS, CDR2 YFSETQ. CDR3 DNA sequence: TGCGCCAGCAGCCCCCTGCCGGGAGGTTCGAGCTCCTACAATGAGCAGTTCTTC. It translates to CASSPLPGGSSSYNEQFF.

This clonotype was counted only a few times. The chain combines TRBV7-9 with TRBJ2-3, with D perhaps TRBD1 (6 bases). Trimming removed 3 bases at V and 6 bases at J, with 19 bases between. Germline loops: CDR1 SEHNR, CDR2 FQNEAQ (reference sequence). The CDR3 loop spans 16 amino acids. CDR3 DNA sequence: TGTGCCAGCAGCTTGTTGGGGGCCTCATTGCTGGATACGCAGTATTTT. Translation: CASSLLGASLLDTQYF.

This clonotype appeared a few times. This rearrangement joins TRBV7-8 to TRBJ2-1; 12 nucleotides align to TRBD2. Germline values: CDR1 SGHVS, CDR2 FQNEAQ. The V gene end was trimmed by 5 bases and the J gene end by 2 bases; junction bases not matched to a gene: 4. The CDR3 has 16 residues. CDR3 in DNA: TGTGCCAGCAGCCCTCGGACTAGCGGGGCCTACAATGAGCAGTTCTTC. Translated, it gives CASSPRTSGAYNEQFF.

This chain links TRBV20-1 with TRBJ2-3, with 9 bases identical to TRBD2. After removal of 3 bases from V and 5 bases from J, the junction contained 9 bases not matched to a gene. CDR1 and CDR2 from the germline V gene are DFQATT and SNEGSKA (reference sequence). The CDR3 contains 15 residues. As DNA, the CDR3 is TGCAGTGCTAGGGGCGGCGGGGGGGCGCAAGATACGCAGTATTTT. Translated, it gives CSARGGGGAQDTQYF.

This clonotype occurred a few times. The J gene is TRBJ1-6, the V gene TRBV6-1, with D possibly being TRBD1 (5 bases). V was clipped by 7 bases and J by 5 bases, with 12 bases between them. Germline lookup yields CDR1 MNHNS and CDR2 SASEGT. The CDR3 contains 14 residues. The DNA of the CDR3 is TGTGCCAGCAAAAGGGGCCCCAATAATTCACCCCTCCACTTT. It is translated as CASKRGPNNSPLHF.

The rearrangement uses TRBV2 and TRBJ2-3; D is unresolved. This CDR3 has 14 residues. Looked up from germline, CDR1 is SNHLY and CDR2 is FYNNEI. V lost 4 bases and J lost 1, with 9 bases in between. The CDR3 bases are TGTGCCAGCAGTGCCCTTGGAGGCACAGATACGCAGTATTTT. It translates to CASSALGGTDTQYF.

V and J are TRBV5-1 and TRBJ2-1; perhaps TRBD1 as D (5 bases). V was shortened by 4 bases and J by 0 bases, with 14 bases between the two germline ends. CDR1 and CDR2 (germline): SGHRS, YFSETQ. This CDR3 region has 16 residues. For the CDR3, the DNA is TGCGCCAGCAGCCTCGCGAGACAGAGCTCCTACAATGAGCAGTTCTTC. This sequence encodes CASSLARQSSYNEQFF. Combining the CDR3 with reference TRBV5-1 and TRBJ2-1 gives the whole variable domain KAGVTQTPRYLIKTRGQQVTLSCSPISGHRSVSWYQQTPGQGLQFLFEYFSETQRNKGNFPGRFSGRQFSNSRSEMNVSTLELGDSALYLCASSLARQSSYNEQFFGPGTRLTVL.

This clonotype was seen more than once but under ten times. This sequence joins TRBV28 and TRBJ2-3; D remains ambiguous. The CDR3 covers 16 residues. CDR1 MDHEN and CDR2 SYDVKM come from the germline V gene. V lost 10 bases and J lost 2, with 22 bases in between. CDR3 coding DNA: TGTGCCACCAAGCCCCCTCCCAAGCGAATCACAGATACGCAGTATTTT. The encoded protein is CATKPPPKRITDTQYF.

This clonotype was observed many times. The chain combines TRBV7-6 with TRBJ1-5, with a tentative D call TRBD1 (5 bases). The germline V gene has CDR1 SGHVS and CDR2 FNYEAQ. V gave up 5 bases and J gave up 7 bases, with 12 bases separating them. This CDR3 comprises 13 residues. CDR3 sequence (DNA): TGTGCCAGCAGCCTTACCGCAGGGCAGCCCCAGCATTTT. It codes for CASSLTAGQPQHF.

In this sample, this clonotype turned up a few times. The rearrangement links TRBV28 to TRBJ2-7; 9 positions match TRBD1. After removal of 1 base from V and 6 bases from J, the junction contained 7 bases not matched to a gene. CDR1 MDHEN and CDR2 SYDVKM come from the germline V gene. The CDR3 runs to 15 residues. The CDR3 nucleotides read TGTGCCAGCAGTTTATCAGGGACAGGGAAGGTCGAGCAGTACTTC. Amino acids: CASSLSGTGKVEQYF.

This sequence joins TRBV9 and TRBJ2-3; tentative D call: TRBD2 (5 bases). Trimming shortened V by 3 bases and J by 6 bases, and 20 bases separated the two germline ends. In germline, CDR1 is SGDLS, CDR2 YYNGEE. This CDR3 has 16 residues. In DNA form, the CDR3 reads TGTGCCAGCAGCGCCGGAGATTGGTCTCGAGGGGATACGCAGTATTTT. It specifies CASSAGDWSRGDTQYF.

The chain links TRBV12-3 or TRBV12-4 to TRBJ2-2, with D possibly being TRBD1 (6 bases). The ends were cut back, 6 bases at V and 4 bases at J, with 12 bases in the middle. This CDR3 has 14 residues. The chain's CDR3 is CASRQGHITGELFF. CDR3 DNA sequence: TGTGCCAGCAGGCAGGGACATATCACCGGGGAGCTGTTTTTT.

This clonotype was seen only a few times. The V and J genes are TRBV6-5 and TRBJ2-1; 10 nucleotides line up with TRBD2. V lost 1 base and J lost 2; bases outside the gene matches: 2. The germline V gene has CDR1 MNHEY and CDR2 SVGAGI. This CDR3 is built from 16 residues. The CDR3 DNA reads TGTGCCAGCAGTTACTACAGCGGGGGGGCCTACAATGAGCAGTTCTTC. Protein: CASSYYSGGAYNEQFF.